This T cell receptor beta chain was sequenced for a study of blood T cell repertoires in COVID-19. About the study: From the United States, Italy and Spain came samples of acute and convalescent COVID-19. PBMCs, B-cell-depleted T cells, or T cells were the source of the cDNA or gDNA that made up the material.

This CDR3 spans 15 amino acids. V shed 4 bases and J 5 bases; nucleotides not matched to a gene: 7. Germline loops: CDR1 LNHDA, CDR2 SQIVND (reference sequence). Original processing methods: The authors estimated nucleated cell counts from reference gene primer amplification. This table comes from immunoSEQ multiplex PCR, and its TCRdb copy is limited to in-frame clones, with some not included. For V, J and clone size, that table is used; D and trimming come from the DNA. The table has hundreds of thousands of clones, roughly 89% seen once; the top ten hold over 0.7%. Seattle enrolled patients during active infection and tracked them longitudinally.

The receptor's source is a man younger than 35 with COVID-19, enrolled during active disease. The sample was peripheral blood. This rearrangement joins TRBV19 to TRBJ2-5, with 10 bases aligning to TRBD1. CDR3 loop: CASSTTGGAGETQYF. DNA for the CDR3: TGTGCCAGTAGTACGACAGGGGGCGCGGGGGAGACCCAGTACTTC.